This T cell receptor beta chain was found in a study of CD8+ T cells in alopecia areata. Notes on the study in general: Between patients, shared TCR sequences were less clear than in mice. This was possibly due in part to HLA diversity in the patient population.

Reverse transcription of extracted RNA yielded cDNA, which provided the sequencing template. Data came from immunoSEQ multiplex PCR; TCRdb stores just in-frame clones and leaves some out. Singletons are absent from the sample, which has under 350,000 clones. The CDR3 contains 15 residues. The germline gives CDR1 FNHDT, CDR2 SITEND (reference sequence). J lost 7 bases, V lost 4 bases, and 4 bases had no gene match. Regarding this clone: What it binds is unknown. Here the gene names and germline are mouse. The CDR3 end lies 3 residues beyond the end of the read and is filled in from the germline J gene.

Sorting used CD4, CD8alpha, NKG2D, NKG2ACE and other markers on pooled cutaneous lymph node cells. The TCR comes from a C3H/HeJ mouse with alopecia areata. The MHC haplotype of this mouse line is H2-k. Specimen: CD4+ T cells sorted from a lymph node. The genes are TRBV19 and TRBJ1-6; 11 positions match TRBD1. TRBJ1-6 is reported as an ORF; its role is uncertain. The CDR3 reads CASSGQGAKNSPLYF. CDR3 bases read: TGTGCCAGCAGTGGACAGGGGGCCAAAAATTCGCCC.